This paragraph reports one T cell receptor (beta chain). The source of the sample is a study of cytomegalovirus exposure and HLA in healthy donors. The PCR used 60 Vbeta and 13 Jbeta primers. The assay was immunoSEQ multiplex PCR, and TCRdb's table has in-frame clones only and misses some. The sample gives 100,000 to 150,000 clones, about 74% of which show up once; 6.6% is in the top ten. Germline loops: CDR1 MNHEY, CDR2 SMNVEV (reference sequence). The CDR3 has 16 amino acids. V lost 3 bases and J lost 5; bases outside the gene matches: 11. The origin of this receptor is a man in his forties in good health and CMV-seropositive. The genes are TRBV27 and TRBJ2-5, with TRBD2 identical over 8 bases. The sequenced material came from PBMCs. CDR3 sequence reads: CASSLGRGGRGETQYF. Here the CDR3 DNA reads TGTGCCAGCAGTTTGGGACGGGGGGGCCGGGGGGAGACCCAGTACTTC.